This TCR beta chain was sequenced for a study of blood T cell repertoires in COVID-19. Study-wide background: Both acute and convalescent COVID-19 samples were obtained from the United States, Italy and Spain. Sources were T cells, B-cell-depleted T cells, or PBMCs; the material itself was cDNA or gDNA.

In the authors' methods: Estimation of nucleated cell counts was performed using reference gene primer amplification. The assay was immunoSEQ multiplex PCR, and TCRdb's table has in-frame clones only and misses some. V and J calls plus clone size are reproduced from that table; the DNA served to infer D and trimming. The sample carries approximately 200,000 clones, around 86% recorded once. The germline gives CDR1 SGHRS, CDR2 YFSETQ. CDR3 length: 15 amino acids. Trimming cost V 4 bases and J 5 bases; bases outside gene matches: 8. Sequencing was performed on peripheral blood. The chain joins TRBV5-1 to TRBJ1-4, with 7 bases aligning to TRBD1. The sequence was collected from a woman aged 25 to 39 with active or convalescent COVID-19. The CDR3 loop reads CASSLNTGANEKLFF. CDR3 bases: TGCGCCAGCAGCCTAAACACAGGGGCCAATGAAAAACTGTTTTTT.